This T cell receptor beta chain was recorded in a study of CD8 T cell repertoires and HIV-1 epitope variants. Study-wide context: Separate wells received one of Twenty-five Gag or Nef variant peptides. Enriched T cells were co-cultured with equal numbers of autologous T cell-negative antigen-presenting cells.

Points on this clone: Its antigen is still unknown.

TCR beta CDR3 was sequenced at survey depth on immunoSEQ. Sequenced by immunoSEQ multiplex PCR; TCRdb stores in-frame clones only, minus some. There are roughly 5,400 clones in the sample; under 75% occur only once, and about 44% lies in the top ten. Study results and caveats: The TAALDMSHF plasma variant had no responses, unlike KF9 (about 5 clonotypes) and HW9 (one).

This sequence originates from a male donor with HIV. Sequenced input: cultured CD8+ T cells derived from PBMCs.

In nucleotides, the CDR3 is TGTGCCAGCAGCTTAGGACTAGCTAAGGTCCTCGAGCAGTACTTC. Protein: CASSLGLAKVLEQYF. The chain uses TRBV7-2 and TRBJ2-7; TRBD2 matches at 7 bases. With V trimmed by 1 base and J by 6 bases, 9 bases remained unmatched. The germline V gene encodes CDR1 SGHTA and CDR2 FQGNSA. The CDR3 loop spans 15 amino acids.